This TCR beta chain was captured by sequencing in a study of blood T cell repertoires in COVID-19. The overall study: Sites in the United States, Italy and Spain provided acute and convalescent COVID-19 samples. From T cells, B-cell-depleted T cells, or PBMCs came the material, which was cDNA or gDNA.

Source study methods: The assay estimated nucleated cells by amplifying reference gene primers. Assay: immunoSEQ multiplex PCR; the TCRdb copy retains only in-frame clones and omits some. The DNA was the basis for D and trimming; V, J and clone size are from that table. The sample lists over 130,000 clones, 88% occurring once. V shed 2 bases and J shed 1 base, with 15 bases lying between them. CDR3 size: 16 residues. Germline CDR1 MNHEY, CDR2 SMNVEV (reference sequence). The chain employs TRBV27 and TRBJ2-7, with a possible D match to TRBD2 (6 bases). Sequenced material: peripheral blood. The TCR was taken from a human donor in a cohort sampled during active COVID-19. The CDR3 nucleotides are TGTGCCAGCAGTTTAGGCGGGGATAAAGCTTCCTACGAGCAGTACTTC. Protein product: CASSLGGDKASYEQYF.